The present T cell receptor (beta chain) was sequenced within a study of T cells in Graves' hyperthyroidism and ophthalmopathy. Study-wide points: Most clonotypes expanded in the thyroid (above 0.001) were also present in blood. For ophthalmopathy, model prediction preceded onset by a median about 6.4 months.

This CDR3 is built from 15 residues. The V gene lost 0 bases and the J gene lost 5 bases, with 9 bases spanning the gap. Germline CDR1 and CDR2: SGHDT and YYEEEE. TCR beta CDR3 sequences were amplified from RNA transcripts. The TCR CDR3 first-round RT-PCR relied on the HTBI primer set. TCRdb reanalysed the multiplex PCR reads using MiXCR and keeps one entry per CDR3 protein. The repertoire has 300,000 to 400,000 distinct CDR3 sequences, about 18% of them found once; the top ten carry less than 45%. On the basis of clinical symptoms, serum thyroxine and TRAb, thyroid ultrasound and orbital computed tomography, diagnoses were made. This clonotype has more than one count but fewer than ten. Its specificity is not known.

Sequencing used blood. The V call is TRBV5-6, the J call TRBJ1-6; perhaps TRBD1 as D (5 bases). The clonotype originates from a man between 18 and 29 years old with Graves' ophthalmopathy. The CDR3 DNA follows: TGTGCCAGCAGCTTGGACCCGGGGGATAATTCACCCCTCCACTTT. This codes for CASSLDPGDNSPLHF.